The 23 T cell receptor beta chains in this list originate from one sample, sequenced in a study of CD8 T cells in Susac syndrome. Roughly 0.45 to 1 ug RNA was reverse transcribed with random hexamers. TCRdb fed the immunoSEQ multiplex PCR reads into MiXCR, producing one record per CDR3 protein. The sample has more than 120,000 distinct CDR3 sequences, less than 95% seen once. Sequenced: CD4+ T cells from PBMCs. Receptor source: a human donor in good health.

V and J are TRBV9 and TRBJ2-7; D gene ambiguous. This CDR3 comprises 15 residues. Trimming took 0 bases from V and 0 from J, leaving 10 bases between them. The germline V gene has CDR1 SGDLS and CDR2 YYNGEE. CDR3 in DNA: TGTGCCAGCAGCGTAGCAGCGTTAAGCTCCTACGAGCAGTACTTC. Translation: CASSVAALSSYEQYF.

This rearrangement joins TRBV12-3 or TRBV12-4 to TRBJ2-3; possible D gene TRBD2, 6 bases. V lost 6 bases, J lost 7 bases, and 11 bases lay in between. CDR3 length: 12 residues. CDR3: CASSSGVYTQYF. The CDR3 DNA is TGTGCCAGCAGCTCGGGGGTTTATACGCAGTATTTT.

The chain is built from TRBV27 and TRBJ2-4, with D perhaps TRBD1 (7 bases). From germline, CDR1 is MNHEY and CDR2 SMNVEV (reference sequence). This CDR3 comprises 16 residues. V lost 5 bases and J lost 8, with 22 bases in between. The CDR3 DNA reads as TGTGCCAGCAGTCCCGGGAGACAGGGTGGCATATACATTCAGTACTTC. Its protein is CASSPGRQGGIYIQYF.

The V gene is TRBV12-5, the J gene TRBJ2-7; 11 bases are shared with TRBD1. Trimming cost V 7 bases and J 4 bases; bases outside gene matches: 6. Germline V lookup: CDR1 LGHNT, CDR2 FRNRAP. The length of the CDR3 is 14 residues. As DNA, the CDR3 is TGTGCTAGTGCCCGGACAGGGGGCTGGTACGAGCAGTACTTC. It yields the protein CASARTGGWYEQYF.

This chain connects TRBV12-3 or TRBV12-4 to TRBJ2-2; D unclear. With 8 bases removed from V and 5 bases from J, the gap between germline ends came to 6 bases. CDR3 length: 11 residues. The CDR3 region is CASFSTGELFF. The CDR3 DNA follows: TGTGCCAGCTTCTCGACCGGGGAGCTGTTTTTT.

This chain connects TRBV7-2 to TRBJ1-1; 9 nucleotides line up with TRBD1. J lost 0 bases, V lost 6 bases, and 11 bases had no gene match. In germline, CDR1 is SGHTA, CDR2 FQGNSA. The CDR3 spans 17 residues. Here the CDR3 reads CASRAGTGTLLNTEAFF. The CDR3 nucleotides read TGTGCCAGCAGAGCCGGGACAGGGACACTCCTGAACACTGAAGCTTTCTTT. The full variable domain, in which reference TRBV7-2 and TRBJ1-1 provide the parts outside the CDR3, is GAGVSQSPSNKVTEKGKDVELRCDPISGHTALYWYRQSLGQGLEFLIYFQGNSAPDKSGLPSDRFSAERTGGSVSTLTIQRTQQEDSAVYLCASRAGTGTLLNTEAFFGQGTRLTVV.

V gene TRBV12-3 or TRBV12-4 combines with J gene TRBJ2-5, with 12 positions matching TRBD2. V gave up 6 bases and J gave up 2 bases; unmatched junction bases: 7. This CDR3 spans 16 amino acids. The CDR3 region is CASRGIGLAGQETQYF. The CDR3 DNA reads as TGTGCCAGCAGGGGGATCGGACTAGCGGGGCAAGAGACCCAGTACTTC.

This chain connects TRBV20-1 to TRBJ1-2, with D possibly matching TRBD1 (6 bases). Deletions cut 5 bases from V and 7 bases from J, with 17 bases between. CDR1 is DFQATT and CDR2 is SNEGSKA in the germline V gene (reference sequence). The CDR3 loop spans 13 amino acids. CDR3 in amino acids: CSAPPGGGGGYTF. DNA of the CDR3: TGCAGTGCTCCCCCGGGAGGAGGGGGTGGCTACACCTTC.

The CDR3 protein is CSARDRRGRTEAFF. The DNA of the CDR3 is TGCAGTGCTAGAGATAGGAGGGGGAGGACTGAAGCTTTCTTT. This chain joins TRBV20-1 and TRBJ1-1; D possibly corresponds to TRBD1 (6 bases). The germline V gene has CDR1 DFQATT and CDR2 SNEGSKA (reference sequence). The CDR3 length is 14 residues. The ends were cut back, 0 bases at V and 5 bases at J, with 13 bases in the middle.

The V gene is TRBV27, the J gene TRBJ2-1, with a tentative D call TRBD1 (6 bases). The V end was cut by 7 bases, the J end by 0 bases, with 16 bases between. This CDR3 is 16 amino acids long. Germline loops: CDR1 MNHEY, CDR2 SMNVEV (reference sequence). CDR3 in amino acids: CASKRGTAASYNEQFF. The CDR3 DNA reads as TGTGCCAGCAAGAGGGGGACGGCCGCCTCCTACAATGAGCAGTTCTTC.

The chain employs TRBV6-6 and TRBJ2-7; TRBD1 matches at 7 bases. The CDR3 contains 15 residues. Germline V lookup: CDR1 MNHNY, CDR2 SVGAGI (reference sequence). J gave up 1 base and V 7 bases, and 10 bases lay outside the gene matches. CDR3 DNA sequence: TGTGCCAGCAACCTTCCGGGACAGCCTTCCTACGAGCAGTACTTC. Protein: CASNLPGQPSYEQYF.

The J gene is TRBJ2-6, the V gene TRBV4-1, with D unclear. Germline CDR1 MGHRA, CDR2 YSYEKL. This CDR3 has 19 amino acids. The V end was cut by 0 bases, the J end by 0 bases, with 15 bases between. The CDR3 here is CASSQEGKTAFSGANVLTF. Here the CDR3 DNA reads TGCGCCAGCAGCCAAGAAGGGAAAACAGCCTTCTCTGGGGCCAACGTCCTGACTTTC.

The genes are TRBV4-2 and TRBJ1-1; no firm D call. This CDR3 is 14 amino acids long. Germline lookup yields CDR1 LGHNA and CDR2 YNFKEQ. Trimming cost V 3 bases and J 7 bases, with 15 bases left between them. CDR3 amino acids: CASSQDEALGEAFF. The CDR3 DNA reads TGTGCCAGCAGCCAGGATGAAGCCTTGGGTGAAGCTTTCTTT.

The V and J genes are TRBV6-1 and TRBJ2-1, with D perhaps matching TRBD1 (5 bases). Trimming cost V 4 bases and J 8 bases, with 12 bases left between them. In germline, CDR1 is MNHNS, CDR2 SASEGT. CDR3 size: 13 residues. CDR3 region: CASSGRVNHEQFF. As DNA, the CDR3 is TGTGCCAGCAGTGGCAGGGTAAATCATGAGCAGTTCTTC.

The chain couples TRBV27 to TRBJ2-3; D is ambiguous. Trimming pared 8 bases from V and 0 bases from J, leaving 9 bases between. Germline loops: CDR1 MNHEY, CDR2 SMNVEV (reference sequence). This CDR3 region has 13 residues. The DNA of the CDR3 is TGTGCCAGCCGGCGGAGTAGCACAGATACGCAGTATTTT. Translation: CASRRSSTDTQYF.

The chain employs TRBV10-2 and TRBJ2-5; D remains ambiguous. This CDR3 is built from 14 residues. Germline CDR1 reads WSHSY; CDR2 reads SAAADI. V lost 6 bases, J lost 2 bases, and 13 bases lay in between. The CDR3 sequence: CASRGVGIQETQYF. CDR3 sequence (DNA): TGCGCCAGCAGAGGAGTCGGTATACAAGAGACCCAGTACTTC.

This chain connects TRBV30 to TRBJ1-1; D may be TRBD1 (5 bases). V lost 2 bases to trimming and J lost 1 base, with 8 bases between them. This CDR3 has 13 amino acids. Germline CDR1 GTSNPN, CDR2 SVGIG (reference sequence). The chain's CDR3 is CAWSWGENTEAFF. The CDR3 DNA reads TGTGCCTGGAGTTGGGGGGAGAACACTGAAGCTTTCTTT.

The genes are TRBV2 and TRBJ2-5, with D hard to call. Per the germline V gene, CDR1 is SNHLY and CDR2 is FYNNEI. This CDR3 is built from 14 residues. Deletions cut 4 bases from V and 3 bases from J, with 12 bases between. The CDR3 loop is CASSAPGLKETQYF. The DNA of the CDR3 is TGTGCCAGCAGTGCCCCGGGCCTTAAAGAGACCCAGTACTTC. Supplemented by reference TRBV2 and TRBJ2-5, the full variable domain reads EPEVTQTPSHQVTQMGQEVILRCVPISNHLYFYWYRQILGQKVEFLVSFYNNEISEKSEIFDDQFSVERPDGSNFTLKIRSTKLEDSAMYFCASSAPGLKETQYFGPGTRLLVL.

This chain links TRBV7-9 with TRBJ2-7; TRBD1 might be the D (5 bases). V gave up 3 bases and J gave up 3 bases, with 12 bases separating them. The CDR3 has 14 amino acids. CDR1 and CDR2 from the germline V gene are SEHNR and FQNEAQ (reference sequence). The DNA for the CDR3 is TGTGCCAGCAGCTTGGACACCGACATCTACGAGCAGTACTTC. As protein: CASSLDTDIYEQYF.

This clonotype occurred once. The rearrangement links TRBV3-1 to TRBJ2-3, with D perhaps TRBD1 (5 bases). The CDR3 has 15 residues. Trimming took 4 bases from V and 3 from J, leaving 14 bases between them. Per the germline V gene, CDR1 is LGHDT and CDR2 is YNNKEL (reference sequence). This CDR3 is CASSLRTPKTDTQYF. The DNA for the CDR3 is TGTGCCAGCAGCCTTCGGACACCCAAAACAGATACGCAGTATTTT.

The chain joins TRBV5-1 to TRBJ1-5; tentative D call: TRBD1 (5 bases). V dropped 1 base and J dropped 1 base, with 9 bases sitting between them. This CDR3 region has 15 residues. Germline V gives CDR1 SGHRS, CDR2 YFSETQ. The CDR3 here is CASSLWGESNQPQHF. CDR3 nucleotides: TGCGCCAGCAGCTTGTGGGGGGAAAGCAATCAGCCCCAGCATTTT.

This clonotype was observed once. The chain employs TRBV9 and TRBJ2-3; 8 bases map to TRBD1. J was trimmed by 4 bases and V by 2 bases; bases with no gene match: 6. The germline gives CDR1 SGDLS, CDR2 YYNGEE. This CDR3 spans 15 amino acids. The CDR3 DNA reads TGTGCCAGCAGCGTCGACAGGGGAGGCCCAGATACGCAGTATTTT. It encodes CASSVDRGGPDTQYF.

This chain joins TRBV20-1 and TRBJ2-1; 9 bases fit TRBD2. V was pared by 2 bases and J by 1 base, with 0 bases of the junction left unmatched. CDR1 is DFQATT, CDR2 SNEGSKA, per germline (reference sequence). This CDR3 has 14 amino acids. The CDR3 bases are TGCAGTGCTAGACTAGCGGGGTCCTACAATGAGCAGTTCTTC. Protein product: CSARLAGSYNEQFF.